These 8 T cell receptor beta chains came from one sample sequenced in a study of blood T cell repertoires in COVID-19. Profiling relied on immunoSEQ multiplex PCR, and the TCRdb table lists in-frame clones only, not all of them. The table shows 45,000 to 55,000 clones, with 84% occurring only once. The sequencing input was peripheral blood. The receptors come from a man over 45 with acute or convalescent COVID-19.

The V and J genes are TRBV27 and TRBJ2-3, with D tentatively TRBD1 (5 bases). Germline lookup yields CDR1 MNHEY and CDR2 SMNVEV (reference sequence). The CDR3 has 15 residues. The V gene lost 6 bases and the J gene lost 9 bases, with 22 bases spanning the gap. The chain's CDR3 is CASRPDKPARGTQYF. CDR3 coding DNA: TGTGCCAGCAGGCCGGACAAGCCAGCAAGGGGAACGCAGTATTTT.

V is TRBV7-9 and J is TRBJ1-5, with D possibly being TRBD1 (6 bases). With 4 bases removed from V and 6 bases from J, the gap between germline ends came to 13 bases. This CDR3 spans 14 amino acids. The V gene's germline CDR1 is SEHNR and CDR2 FQNEAQ (reference sequence). CDR3 nucleotide sequence: TGTGCCAGCAGCTCAGGGGTGGGTGGTCAGCCCCAGCATTTT. It encodes CASSSGVGGQPQHF.

The gene calls are TRBV5-1 and TRBJ1-4; TRBD1 might be the D (6 bases). The CDR3 has 15 amino acids. Trimming removed 0 bases at V and 7 bases at J, with 13 bases between. Germline loops: CDR1 SGHRS, CDR2 YFSETQ. The CDR3 nucleotides are TGCGCCAGCAGCTTGGCGGGACAAGGGGGTGAAAAACTGTTTTTT. Its protein is CASSLAGQGGEKLFF.

The chain couples TRBV7-6 to TRBJ2-3; 10 bases map to TRBD2. Germline CDR1 and CDR2: SGHVS and FNYEAQ. The CDR3 consists of 16 residues. V shed 5 bases and J 6 bases; nucleotides not matched to a gene: 11. Written as DNA, the CDR3 is TGTGCCAGCAGCGAGCTACGAGCGGGGGGGCGGGATACGCAGTATTTT. As protein: CASSELRAGGRDTQYF.

In its sample, this clone is medium-sized. The rearrangement links TRBV11-2 to TRBJ2-4; the D gene is possibly TRBD1 (6 bases). This CDR3 spans 12 amino acids. CDR1 is SGHAT and CDR2 is FQNNGV in the germline V gene. V dropped 6 bases and J dropped 8 bases, with 11 bases sitting between them. The CDR3 DNA sequence: TGTGCCAGCAGTTGGACAGTCGACATTCAGTACTTC. Protein sequence: CASSWTVDIQYF.

This chain connects TRBV25-1 to TRBJ1-2, with 7 bases matching TRBD1. The CDR3 contains 16 residues. The germline V gene encodes CDR1 MGHDK and CDR2 SYGVNS. With V trimmed by 5 bases and J by 4 bases, 13 bases remained unmatched. In DNA form, the CDR3 reads TGTGCCAGCAGTCCCCAGGGGGGCAGATTGATCTATGGCTACACCTTC. Its translation: CASSPQGGRLIYGYTF.

This clone was detected a few times. The CDR3 nucleotides are TGTGCCAGCAGCGGTGGACAGGGAGGAAACACCATATATTTT. It yields the protein CASSGGQGGNTIYF. The chain joins TRBV9 to TRBJ1-3, with 8 bases aligning to TRBD1. With V trimmed by 3 bases and J by 4 bases, 3 bases remained unmatched. The length of the CDR3 is 14 residues. From germline, CDR1 is SGDLS and CDR2 YYNGEE.

The chain is built from TRBV7-9 and TRBJ1-2, with 8 bases fitting TRBD1. Germline assignment: CDR1 SEHNR and CDR2 FQNEAQ (reference sequence). The CDR3 extends over 18 amino acids. Unmatched junction bases numbered 18, after V lost 2 bases and J lost 7 bases. CDR3 sequence: CASSLSADWTGPSSGYTF. CDR3 nucleotides: TGTGCCAGCAGCTTATCAGCAGACTGGACAGGGCCGTCTAGTGGCTACACCTTC.